The T cell receptor (beta chain) described here comes from a study of blood T cell repertoires in COVID-19. Study summary: The United States, Italy and Spain supplied acute and convalescent COVID-19 samples.

Seattle enrolled patients during active infection and tracked them longitudinally. In the source study's methods: Nucleated cell counts were estimated from reference gene primer amplification. Data came from immunoSEQ multiplex PCR; TCRdb stores just in-frame clones and leaves some out. V, J and clone size derive from that table, while D and trimming were established from the DNA sequence. The data hold nearly 350,000 clones, with about 89% observed a single time. V dropped 6 bases and J dropped 4; count of bases not matched to a gene: 6. This CDR3 comprises 13 residues. The V gene's germline CDR1 is SQVTM and CDR2 ANQGSEA.

Sequences were obtained from peripheral blood. The chain links TRBV29-1 to TRBJ2-1; TRBD1 agrees at 7 bases. This receptor was taken from a woman in her 50s with COVID-19, enrolled during active disease. CDR3: CSVEGASYNEQFF. The CDR3 region has the DNA TGCAGCGTCGAGGGGGCAAGTTACAATGAGCAGTTCTTC.